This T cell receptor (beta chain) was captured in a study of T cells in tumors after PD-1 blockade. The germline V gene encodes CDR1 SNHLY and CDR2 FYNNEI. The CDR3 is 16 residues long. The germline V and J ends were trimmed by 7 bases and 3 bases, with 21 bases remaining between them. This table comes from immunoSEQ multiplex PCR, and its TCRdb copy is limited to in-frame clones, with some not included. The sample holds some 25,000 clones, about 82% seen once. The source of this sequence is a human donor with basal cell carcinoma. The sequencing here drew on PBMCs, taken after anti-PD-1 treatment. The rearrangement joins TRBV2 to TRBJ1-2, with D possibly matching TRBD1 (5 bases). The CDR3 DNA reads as TGTGCCAGCACCATGAGTGGAGGGTTACAGGACTATGGCTACACCTTC. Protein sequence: CASTMSGGLQDYGYTF. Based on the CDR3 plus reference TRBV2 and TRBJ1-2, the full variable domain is EPEVTQTPSHQVTQMGQEVILRCVPISNHLYFYWYRQILGQKVEFLVSFYNNEISEKSEIFDDQFSVERPDGSNFTLKIRSTKLEDSAMYFCASTMSGGLQDYGYTFGSGTRLTVV.